This T cell receptor (beta chain) was documented in a study of shared clonotypes between healthy human individuals. Trimming cost V 2 bases and J 7 bases, with 11 bases left between them. The CDR3 loop spans 14 amino acids. CDR1 and CDR2 (germline): ENHRY, SYGVKD. The study ran the assay at deep level. The assay was immunoSEQ multiplex PCR, and TCRdb's table has in-frame clones only and misses some. The sample includes a few million clones, roughly 92% of them seen just once. This receptor was obtained from a man aged 18 to 30 in good health. This rearrangement joins TRBV10-3 to TRBJ1-4; D is undetermined. Sequencing was carried out using naive CD4+ T cells sorted from blood. The subset here: CD45RA+ positively selected. The CDR3 region is CAISEGGVGEKLFF. DNA for the CDR3: TGTGCCATCAGTGAGGGTGGCGTCGGTGAAAAACTGTTTTTT.